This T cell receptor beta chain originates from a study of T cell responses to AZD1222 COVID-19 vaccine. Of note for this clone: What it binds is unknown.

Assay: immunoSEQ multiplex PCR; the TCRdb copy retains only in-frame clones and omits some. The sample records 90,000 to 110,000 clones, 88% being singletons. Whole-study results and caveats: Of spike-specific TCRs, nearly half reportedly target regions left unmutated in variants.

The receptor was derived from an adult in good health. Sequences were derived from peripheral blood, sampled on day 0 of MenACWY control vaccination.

The CDR3 loop reads CASSGAAGNQPQHF. For the CDR3, the DNA is TGTGCCAGTAGTGGGGCAGCGGGCAATCAGCCCCAGCATTTT. V gene TRBV19 combines with J gene TRBJ1-5; a weak D match, TRBD1 (5 bases). Per germline, CDR1 LNHDA and CDR2 SQIVND (reference sequence). V shed 5 bases and J shed 2 bases, with 10 bases lying between them. The CDR3 length is 14 residues.